The 18 T cell receptor beta chains below were found in one sample sequenced in a study of graft-versus-host responses after intestinal transplantation. TCRdb's table, derived via immunoSEQ multiplex PCR, lists solely in-frame clones and lacks some. The data hold around 23,000 clones, with 70% to 90% observed a single time. Sequenced here: PBMCs, sampled around 440 days after intestinal transplant. The receptors here all came from a human patient who received an intestinal transplant, so some T cells may come from the graft donor.

This clone appeared a single time. The chain couples TRBV11-2 to TRBJ2-2; D is unresolved. Germline-derived CDR1 and CDR2 are SGHAT and FQNNGV. The CDR3 sequence is 12 residues long. The V end lost 3 bases, the J end lost 2 bases, and 1 base lay between the germline ends. CDR3: CASSFNTGELFF. For the CDR3, the DNA is TGTGCCAGCAGCTTTAACACCGGGGAGCTGTTTTTT. The full variable domain, its missing parts supplied by reference TRBV11-2 and TRBJ2-2, is EAGVAQSPRYKIIEKRQSVAFWCNPISGHATLYWYQQILGQGPKLLIQFQNNGVVDDSQLPKDRFSAERLKGVDSTLKIQPAKLEDSAVYLCASSFNTGELFFGEGSRLTVL.

This chain links TRBV4-1 with TRBJ1-6; a weak D match, TRBD1 (5 bases). Trimming cost V 0 bases and J 0 bases, with 18 bases left between them. Per the germline V gene, CDR1 is MGHRA and CDR2 is YSYEKL. This CDR3 comprises 20 residues. In DNA, the CDR3 is TGCGCCAGCAGCCAAGAAGGAGGGTGGGTAAGGGGCTCCTATAATTCACCCCTCCACTTT. This sequence encodes CASSQEGGWVRGSYNSPLHF.

The chain is built from TRBV5-1 and TRBJ2-3, with TRBD1 identical over 7 bases. The CDR3 loop spans 15 amino acids. CDR1 is SGHRS, CDR2 YFSETQ, per germline. The trim removed 0 bases at V and 0 bases at J, leaving 1 base unmatched. CDR3 sequence: CASSLATGSTDTQYF. In DNA form, the CDR3 reads TGCGCCAGCAGCTTGGCGACAGGGAGCACAGATACGCAGTATTTT.

The V call is TRBV7-9, the J call TRBJ2-1, with D tentatively TRBD2 (6 bases). CDR3 length equals 15 residues. V lost 6 bases to trimming and J lost 7 bases, with 19 bases between them. Per the germline V gene, CDR1 is SEHNR and CDR2 is FQNEAQ (reference sequence). In DNA form, the CDR3 reads TGTGCCAGCAGTCGCCTCCAGAGCGGGTGGAATGAGCAGTTCTTC. This translates into CASSRLQSGWNEQFF.

The chain uses TRBV6-5 and TRBJ1-1, with a possible D match to TRBD1 (5 bases). The CDR3 covers 13 residues. Germline assignment: CDR1 MNHEY and CDR2 SVGAGI. Deletions cut 5 bases from V and 4 bases from J, with 11 bases between. The CDR3 coding sequence is TGTGCCAGCAGTCTAGGTGGGGCCACTGAAGCTTTCTTT. Amino acids: CASSLGGATEAFF.

The gene calls are TRBV9 and TRBJ1-1; D perhaps matches TRBD1 (5 bases). CDR1 and CDR2 from the germline V gene are SGDLS and YYNGEE. The ends were cut back, 0 bases at V and 1 base at J, with 7 bases in the middle. This CDR3 comprises 14 residues. The CDR3 reads CASSVGTGNTEAFF. The DNA of the CDR3 is TGTGCCAGCAGCGTAGGAACAGGGAACACTGAAGCTTTCTTT.

V and J are TRBV28 and TRBJ2-7; D ambiguous. This CDR3 contains 12 residues. V dropped 4 bases and J dropped 4 bases, with 8 bases sitting between them. Germline V gene data show CDR1 as MDHEN and CDR2 as SYDVKM. The CDR3 loop is CASSYPRYEQYF. The CDR3 DNA follows: TGTGCCAGCAGTTACCCTAGGTACGAGCAGTACTTC.

The chain recombines TRBV11-2 with TRBJ2-3, with 7 bases lining up with TRBD2. This CDR3 spans 16 amino acids. CDR1 SGHAT and CDR2 FQNNGV come from the germline V gene. J was trimmed by 2 bases and V by 6 bases; bases with no gene match: 11. CDR3 nucleotides: TGTGCCAGCAGTCTATTCCACGGGACTACCACAGATACGCAGTATTTT. Its translation: CASSLFHGTTTDTQYF.

This clone was found once. The chain links TRBV7-9 to TRBJ1-1; TRBD1 matches at 7 bases. CDR1 and CDR2 from the germline V gene are SEHNR and FQNEAQ (reference sequence). CDR3 length: 15 amino acids. V lost 7 bases, J lost 0 bases, and 8 bases stayed unmatched. DNA of the CDR3: TGTGCCAGCACTCTGGCTGGACAGGTGAACACTGAAGCTTTCTTT. Protein product: CASTLAGQVNTEAFF.

Turning to this clone: A read error may account for a junction end that differs from germline. The chain carries TRBV18 and TRBJ2-1; TRBD2 matches at 11 bases. The CDR3 sequence is 16 residues long. Germline CDR1 reads KGHSH; CDR2 reads LQKENI. The CDR3 DNA reads as TGTGCCAGCTCACCGAGTATGCTAGCGGGAGGCAGCGAGCTGTTCTTC. Its protein product is CASSPSMLAGGSELFF.

This clone appeared a single time. This rearrangement joins TRBV19 to TRBJ1-2; TRBD1 aligns across 7 bases. The germline V gene encodes CDR1 LNHDA and CDR2 SQIVND (reference sequence). V lost 3 bases to trimming and J lost 5 bases; unmatched junction nucleotides: 9. This CDR3 comprises 15 residues. CDR3 nucleotides: TGTGCCAGTAGTATTGGGACCGACAGGGCATATGGCTACACCTTC. Translating gives CASSIGTDRAYGYTF.

CDR3 sequence (DNA): TGTGCCAGTACCCCCCCGAGGACACTGAACACTGAAGCTTTCTTT. It translates to CASTPPRTLNTEAFF. This chain uses TRBV19 with TRBJ1-1; possibly TRBD1 for D (5 bases). The CDR3 has 15 amino acids. From germline, CDR1 is LNHDA and CDR2 SQIVND (reference sequence). V shed 7 bases and J shed 0 bases, with 15 bases lying between them.

This chain uses TRBV5-4 with TRBJ1-2, with D hard to call. CDR3 size: 13 residues. Germline V gene lookup returns CDR1 SGHNT and CDR2 YYREEE (reference sequence). Trimming removed 2 bases from V and 12 bases from J, with 17 bases in between. The CDR3 coding sequence is TGTGCCAGCAGCTTTACCGGTGACCCGGTGAACACCTTC. This codes for CASSFTGDPVNTF.

The sample holds a few counts of this clone. The chain links TRBV14 to TRBJ1-2, with D perhaps TRBD1 (6 bases). CDR3 length equals 13 residues. Germline-derived CDR1 and CDR2 are SGHDN and FVKESK. V lost 4 bases and J 8 bases, leaving 14 bases between the germline ends. CDR3 nucleotides: TGTGCCAGCAGCCCATCGGGGGCGGGGGGCTACACCTTC. This encodes CASSPSGAGGYTF.

The V call is TRBV6-6, the J call TRBJ2-5; D is unresolved. Germline CDR1 and CDR2: MNHNY and SVGAGI (reference sequence). V lost 2 bases, J lost 2 bases, and 15 bases lay in between. The CDR3 consists of 16 residues. The CDR3 spells CASSYRVHRAQETQYF. The DNA for the CDR3 is TGTGCCAGCAGTTACAGGGTGCATAGGGCACAAGAGACCCAGTACTTC.

The chain couples TRBV30 to TRBJ2-1; 9 nucleotides align to TRBD2. CDR3 length: 14 residues. Germline trimming cut 7 bases from V and 0 bases from J; bases unmatched to any gene: 4. Per the germline V gene, CDR1 is GTSNPN and CDR2 is SVGIG (reference sequence). In nucleotides, the CDR3 is TGTGCCTCGACTAGCGGCAGCTCCTACAATGAGCAGTTCTTC. Protein sequence: CASTSGSSYNEQFF.

CDR3 DNA: TGTGCCAGTTGGGAATTCTCCTACAATGAGCAGTTCTTC. Its translation: CASWEFSYNEQFF. The V call is TRBV6-1, the J call TRBJ2-1; no clear D. CDR3 size: 13 residues. Looked up from germline, CDR1 is MNHNS and CDR2 is SASEGT. Deletions cut 9 bases from V and 0 bases from J, with 9 bases between.

This rearrangement joins TRBV7-8 to TRBJ1-2, with a tentative D call TRBD1 (6 bases). Per the germline V gene, CDR1 is SGHVS and CDR2 is FQNEAQ. Trimming stripped 1 base from V and 1 base from J, with 10 bases between. The CDR3 has 15 amino acids. DNA of the CDR3: TGTGCCAGCAGCTTAGTTCCCAGGGGTAACTATGGCTACACCTTC. Translating it yields CASSLVPRGNYGYTF. Together with reference TRBV7-8 and TRBJ1-2, the CDR3 gives the full variable domain: GAGVSQSPRYKVAKRGQDVALRCDPISGHVSLFWYQQALGQGPEFLTYFQNEAQLDKSGLPSDRFFAERPEGSVSTLKIQRTQQEDSAVYLCASSLVPRGNYGYTFGSGTRLTVV.